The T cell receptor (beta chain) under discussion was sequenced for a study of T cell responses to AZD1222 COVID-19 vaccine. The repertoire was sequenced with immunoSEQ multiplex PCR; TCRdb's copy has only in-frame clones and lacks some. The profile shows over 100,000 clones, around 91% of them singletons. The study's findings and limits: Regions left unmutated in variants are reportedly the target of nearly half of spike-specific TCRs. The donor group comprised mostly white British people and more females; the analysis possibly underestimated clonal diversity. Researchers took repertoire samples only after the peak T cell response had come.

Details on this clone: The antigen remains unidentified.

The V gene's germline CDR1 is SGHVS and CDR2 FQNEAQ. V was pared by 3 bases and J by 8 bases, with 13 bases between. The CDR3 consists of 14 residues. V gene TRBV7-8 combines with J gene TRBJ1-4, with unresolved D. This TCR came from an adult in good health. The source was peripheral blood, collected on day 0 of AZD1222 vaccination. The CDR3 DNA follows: TGTGCCAGCAGCTTTAGTGGACTTGAAGAAAAACTGTTTTTT. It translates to CASSFSGLEEKLFF.